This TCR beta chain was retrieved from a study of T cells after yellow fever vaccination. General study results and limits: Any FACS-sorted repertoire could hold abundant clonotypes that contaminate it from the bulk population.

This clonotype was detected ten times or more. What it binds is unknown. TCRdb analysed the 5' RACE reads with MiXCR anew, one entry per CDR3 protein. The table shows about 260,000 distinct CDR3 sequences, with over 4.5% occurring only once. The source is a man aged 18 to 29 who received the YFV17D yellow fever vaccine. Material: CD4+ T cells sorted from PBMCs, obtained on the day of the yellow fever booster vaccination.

CDR3 nucleotide sequence: TGTGCCTCCTCGGAGGGGCCCGCCAAAAACATTCAGTACTTC. Its protein product is CASSEGPAKNIQYF. The chain is built from TRBV12-3 or TRBV12-4 and TRBJ2-4; D possibly corresponds to TRBD2 (6 bases). Deletions cut 11 bases from V and 1 base from J, with 15 bases between. This CDR3 has 14 residues.